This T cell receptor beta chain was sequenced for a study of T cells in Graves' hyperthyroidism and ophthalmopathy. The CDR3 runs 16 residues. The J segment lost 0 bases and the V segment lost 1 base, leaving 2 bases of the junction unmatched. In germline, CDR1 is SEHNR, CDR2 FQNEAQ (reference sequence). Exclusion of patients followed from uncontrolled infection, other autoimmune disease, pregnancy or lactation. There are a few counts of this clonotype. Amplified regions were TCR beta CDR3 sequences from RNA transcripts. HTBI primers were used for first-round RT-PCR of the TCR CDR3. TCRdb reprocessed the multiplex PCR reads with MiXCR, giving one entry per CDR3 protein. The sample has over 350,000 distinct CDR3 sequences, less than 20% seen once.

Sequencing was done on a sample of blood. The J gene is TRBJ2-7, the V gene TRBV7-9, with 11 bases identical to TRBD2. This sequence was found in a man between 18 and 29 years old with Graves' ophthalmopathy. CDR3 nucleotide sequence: TGTGCCAGCAGCTTAGGTAGCGGGGGGGCCTCCTACGAGCAGTACTTC. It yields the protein CASSLGSGGASYEQYF.